These 10 T cell receptor beta chains came from one sample sequenced in a study of blood T cell repertoires in COVID-19. Clones were sequenced by immunoSEQ multiplex PCR, and TCRdb holds only the in-frame ones, with some missing. The table lists roughly 230,000 clones, 92% of them singletons. The sequencing input was peripheral blood. The receptors here all came from a man aged 25-40 years with COVID-19, enrolled during active disease.

The V call is TRBV7-9, the J call TRBJ1-2, with 9 bases lining up with TRBD1. The ends lost 6 bases at V and 3 bases at J; junction bases unmatched: 11. The germline V gene encodes CDR1 SEHNR and CDR2 FQNEAQ (reference sequence). The CDR3 runs to 16 residues. This CDR3 is CASRQGGGQGDYGYTF. CDR3 DNA: TGTGCCAGCAGACAAGGGGGGGGACAGGGTGACTATGGCTACACCTTC.

This clone came up once. The chain carries TRBV30 and TRBJ2-7; the D gene is possibly TRBD1 (6 bases). V lost 5 bases to trimming and J lost 9 bases, with 20 bases between them. From germline, CDR1 is GTSNPN and CDR2 SVGIG (reference sequence). CDR3 length equals 13 residues. DNA of the CDR3: TGTGCCTGGGGCGAACAGGGCTATACGGGGCAGTACTTC. This codes for CAWGEQGYTGQYF.

This chain connects TRBV19 to TRBJ1-6; no clear D gene. Trimming removed 2 bases from V and 7 bases from J, with 6 bases in between. This CDR3 is 13 amino acids long. The germline V gene has CDR1 LNHDA and CDR2 SQIVND (reference sequence). The CDR3 loop reads CASSITGNSPLHF. Written as DNA, the CDR3 is TGTGCCAGTAGTATAACGGGGAATTCACCCCTCCACTTT.

This clone was observed a single time. This chain joins TRBV7-9 and TRBJ2-7, with D possibly being TRBD1 (8 bases). V gave up 4 bases and J gave up 5 bases, with 15 bases separating them. Germline V gene data show CDR1 as SEHNR and CDR2 as FQNEAQ (reference sequence). There are 14 residues in the CDR3. The CDR3 DNA reads as TGTGCCAGCAGCTCCACAGGGGGGGGCGACGAGCAGTACTTC. It encodes CASSSTGGGDEQYF.

V and J are TRBV5-1 and TRBJ2-2; TRBD1 might be the D (6 bases). The CDR3 consists of 18 residues. CDR1 is SGHRS and CDR2 is YFSETQ in the germline V gene. V was cut by 0 bases and J by 3 bases, with 18 bases left in between. The DNA for the CDR3 is TGCGCCAGCAGCTTGGTATTGGGAACAGGGTCGGACACCGGGGAGCTGTTTTTT. This translates into CASSLVLGTGSDTGELFF.

DNA of the CDR3: TGTGCCAGCTCACCACCGGACAGCTACAATGAGCAGTTCTTC. It codes for CASSPPDSYNEQFF. The V gene is TRBV18, the J gene TRBJ2-1, with D possibly TRBD1 on 6 matching bases. This CDR3 is 14 amino acids long. From germline, CDR1 is KGHSH and CDR2 LQKENI. The germline V and J ends were trimmed by 0 bases and 3 bases, with 6 bases remaining between them. The full variable domain, in which reference TRBV18 and TRBJ2-1 provide the parts outside the CDR3, is NAGVMQNPRHLVRRRGQEARLRCSPMKGHSHVYWYRQLPEEGLKFMVYLQKENIIDESGMPKERFSAEFPKEGPSILRIQQVVRGDSAAYFCASSPPDSYNEQFFGPGTRLTVL.

The chain combines TRBV19 with TRBJ1-1; tentative D call: TRBD1 (5 bases). V gave up 2 bases and J gave up 7 bases, with 14 bases separating them. The germline V gene has CDR1 LNHDA and CDR2 SQIVND (reference sequence). There are 14 residues in the CDR3. The CDR3 nucleotides are TGTGCCAGTAGTATAAGGAGGGGCGGTAATGAAGCTTTCTTT. Its protein product is CASSIRRGGNEAFF.

V usage is TRBV11-2 and J usage is TRBJ2-7; possible D gene TRBD2, 6 bases. The germline V gene encodes CDR1 SGHAT and CDR2 FQNNGV. Trimming pared 5 bases from V and 3 bases from J, leaving 17 bases between. This CDR3 region has 15 residues. This CDR3 is CASSPDQRVDYEQYF. The CDR3 coding sequence is TGTGCCAGCAGCCCTGACCAGCGGGTCGACTACGAGCAGTACTTC.

This sequence joins TRBV3-1 (or the pseudogene TRBV3-2) and TRBJ1-6; D is perhaps TRBD1 (6 bases). V was shortened by 1 base and J by 5 bases, with 12 bases between the two germline ends. The CDR3 is 16 amino acids. Germline V lookup: CDR1 LGHDT, CDR2 YNNKEL (reference sequence). The chain's CDR3 is CASSQGRQADNSPLHF. In DNA form, the CDR3 reads TGTGCCAGCAGCCAAGGTCGACAGGCCGATAATTCACCCCTCCACTTT.

J is TRBJ2-4 and V is TRBV6-6, with a weak D call TRBD2 (5 bases). This CDR3 comprises 12 residues. Germline loops: CDR1 MNHNY, CDR2 SVGAGI (reference sequence). V was clipped by 6 bases and J by 11 bases, with 14 bases between them. This CDR3 reads CASSRGYILQYF. As DNA, the CDR3 is TGTGCCAGCAGCAGAGGGTATATCCTTCAGTACTTC.